What follows are 20 T cell receptor beta chains derived from one specimen sequenced in a study of OX40 agonist ivuxolimab in advanced cancers. TCRdb's copy holds only in-frame clones and misses some; the assay was immunoSEQ multiplex PCR. The sample contains just under 100,000 clones, approximately 94% of which appear only once. This sample comprised CD4+ or CD8+ T cells sorted from blood, obtained in a trial of the OX40 agonist ivuxolimab. These receptors came from an adult with an advanced solid tumor such as melanoma, head and neck, liver or kidney cancer.

This clone was observed once. The CDR3 nucleotides are TGTGCCAGCAGTTTTAGAGGCGGGAATCAGCCCCAGCATTTT. This codes for CASSFRGGNQPQHF. The V call is TRBV28, the J call TRBJ1-5, with no clear D. The V gene lost 3 bases and the J gene lost 4 bases, with 10 bases spanning the gap. In germline, CDR1 is MDHEN, CDR2 SYDVKM. The CDR3 extends over 14 amino acids.

V gene TRBV18 combines with J gene TRBJ2-2; 7 bases fit TRBD2. From germline, CDR1 is KGHSH and CDR2 LQKENI. CDR3 length: 17 amino acids. Trimming removed 0 bases from V and 5 bases from J; junction bases left unmatched: 9. The CDR3 DNA reads as TGTGCCAGCTCACCACCGAATGGCGGGAGTTTGACCGGGGAGCTGTTTTTT. Translated, it gives CASSPPNGGSLTGELFF.

The V gene is TRBV29-1, the J gene TRBJ2-1, with no clear D. The length of the CDR3 is 12 residues. Trimming took off 4 bases at V and 4 bases at J, with 8 bases between the two ends. CDR1 SQVTM and CDR2 ANQGSEA come from the germline V gene. In nucleotides, the CDR3 is TGCAGCGTTGTCCCTTCTTACAATGAGCAGTTCTTC. Encoded protein: CSVVPSYNEQFF.

V usage is TRBV19 and J usage is TRBJ1-4; D call uncertain. V lost 7 bases and J 0 bases, leaving 12 bases between the germline ends. The CDR3 contains 15 residues. Germline V gene data show CDR1 as LNHDA and CDR2 as SQIVND (reference sequence). The CDR3 sequence: CASTPIPSTNEKLFF. CDR3 bases: TGTGCCAGTACCCCGATTCCGTCAACTAATGAAAAACTGTTTTTT. Variable domain in full (rest from reference TRBV19 and TRBJ1-4): DGGITQSPKYLFRKEGQNVTLSCEQNLNHDAMYWYRQDPGQGLRLIYYSQIVNDFQKGDIAEGYSVSREKKESFPLTVTSAQKNPTAFYLCASTPIPSTNEKLFFGSGTQLSVL.

The CDR3 coding sequence is TGCAGCGTTGAAGATAAAGAGGGACGATCCGGGGAGCAGTACTTC. Translated: CSVEDKEGRSGEQYF. The V gene is TRBV29-1, the J gene TRBJ2-7, with D perhaps TRBD1 or TRBD2 (5 bases each). The CDR3 is 15 residues long. The ends were cut back, 0 bases at V and 7 bases at J, with 19 bases in the middle. Germline-derived CDR1 and CDR2 are SQVTM and ANQGSEA.

The V call is TRBV4-3, the J call TRBJ1-6; 9 bases match TRBD1. V was pared by 0 bases and J by 6 bases, with 9 bases of the junction left unmatched. This CDR3 comprises 18 residues. Germline-derived CDR1 and CDR2 are LGHNA and YSLEER. The CDR3 coding sequence is TGCGCCAGCAGCCAAGATCGGACAGGGGCTTTAGTTAATTCACCCCTCCACTTT. Protein: CASSQDRTGALVNSPLHF.

This chain connects TRBV19 to TRBJ1-2; D unclear. The CDR3 length is 13 residues. Trimming left V 7 bases short and J 0 bases short, with 9 bases between. Germline lookup yields CDR1 LNHDA and CDR2 SQIVND (reference sequence). The CDR3 bases are TGTGCCAGTAAGGTAGCCTCTAACTATGGCTACACCTTC. Its protein is CASKVASNYGYTF.

J is TRBJ1-1 and V is TRBV7-2; perhaps TRBD1 as D (6 bases). The germline CDR1 and CDR2 sequences are SGHTA and FQGNSA. This CDR3 has 14 residues. Trimming shortened V by 1 base and J by 7 bases, and 13 bases separated the two germline ends. In nucleotides, the CDR3 is TGTGCCAGCAGCTTAGACCAGGGGCCGGGTGAAGCTTTCTTT. It translates to CASSLDQGPGEAFF.

This clone has only one observation. V is TRBV5-4 and J is TRBJ2-5; TRBD2 aligns across 7 bases. This CDR3 comprises 14 residues. Per germline, CDR1 SGHNT and CDR2 YYREEE (reference sequence). The J segment lost 3 bases and the V segment lost 3 bases, leaving 5 bases of the junction unmatched. The CDR3 loop reads CASSSPGREETQYF. The CDR3 DNA sequence: TGTGCCAGCAGCTCCCCGGGGAGGGAAGAGACCCAGTACTTC.

This clone was seen more than once but under ten times. The chain links TRBV2 to TRBJ1-1; no clear D gene. CDR3 size: 13 residues. Deletions cut 4 bases from V and 2 bases from J, with 8 bases between. Germline loops: CDR1 SNHLY, CDR2 FYNNEI. CDR3: CASSVETNTEAFF. CDR3 DNA sequence: TGTGCCAGCAGTGTCGAGACTAACACTGAAGCTTTCTTT.

This clone was detected only once. CDR3 sequence: CASSIGVEPQPQHF. The DNA for the CDR3 is TGTGCCAGCAGCATTGGCGTCGAGCCTCAGCCCCAGCATTTT. The V call is TRBV9, the J call TRBJ1-5, with D hard to call. CDR3 length: 14 amino acids. Trimming shortened V by 4 bases and J by 6 bases, and 14 bases separated the two germline ends. The germline V gene has CDR1 SGDLS and CDR2 YYNGEE.

This chain joins TRBV27 and TRBJ1-2; D is uncertain. Germline CDR1 reads MNHEY; CDR2 reads SMNVEV (reference sequence). The ends were cut back, 6 bases at V and 4 bases at J, with 12 bases in the middle. The CDR3 is made up of 13 amino acids. The CDR3 sequence: CASRRAGLYGYTF. CDR3 nucleotides: TGTGCCAGCAGACGGGCAGGCCTCTATGGCTACACCTTC.

The V call is TRBV5-8, the J call TRBJ2-7; D is possibly TRBD1 (6 bases). This CDR3 region has 13 residues. Germline lookup yields CDR1 SGHTS and CDR2 YDEGEE. Trimming pared 1 base from V and 4 bases from J, leaving 9 bases between. CDR3 amino acids: CASSLRGLYEQYF. The CDR3 DNA is TGTGCCAGCAGCTTGAGGGGGTTGTACGAGCAGTACTTC.

CDR3 in amino acids: CATELGQPQETQYF. The CDR3 nucleotides read TGTGCCACCGAGTTGGGACAGCCGCAAGAGACCCAGTACTTC. The chain joins TRBV6-6 to TRBJ2-5, with 7 bases matching TRBD1. The length of the CDR3 is 14 residues. In germline, CDR1 is MNHNY, CDR2 SVGAGI (reference sequence). Trimming cost V 10 bases and J 2 bases; bases outside gene matches: 10.

CDR3 in amino acids: CASSINRPGTGELFF. The CDR3 region has the DNA TGTGCCAGTAGTATAAACCGACCGGGAACCGGGGAGCTGTTTTTT. J is TRBJ2-2 and V is TRBV19; perhaps TRBD2 as D (5 bases). V lost 2 bases and J lost 5, with 12 bases in between. Germline CDR1 and CDR2: LNHDA and SQIVND (reference sequence). There are 15 residues in the CDR3.

The J gene is TRBJ1-4, the V gene TRBV6-1; a weak D match, TRBD1 (5 bases). Germline V CDR1 and CDR2: MNHNS, SASEGT. The V end lost 2 bases, the J end lost 5 bases, and 9 bases lay between the germline ends. The CDR3 has 14 amino acids. CDR3 protein: CASSEPGRNEKLFF. CDR3 nucleotides: TGTGCCAGCAGTGAACCAGGGAGGAATGAAAAACTGTTTTTT.

The rearrangement uses TRBV15 and TRBJ2-1; 8 nucleotides match TRBD1. CDR3 length: 15 residues. Per germline, CDR1 LNHNV and CDR2 YYDKDF (reference sequence). The V gene end was trimmed by 2 bases and the J gene end by 9 bases; junction bases not matched to a gene: 9. The CDR3 DNA follows: TGTGCCACCAGCAGACCGACGCAGGGGGCGGGTGAGCAGTTCTTC. It codes for CATSRPTQGAGEQFF. Based on the CDR3 plus reference TRBV15 and TRBJ2-1, the full variable domain is DAMVIQNPRYQVTQFGKPVTLSCSQTLNHNVMYWYQQKSSQAPKLLFHYYDKDFNNEADTPDNFQSRRPNTSFCFLDIRSPGLGDTAMYLCATSRPTQGAGEQFFGPGTRLTVL.

The gene calls are TRBV7-2 and TRBJ2-1; no clear D. Trimming left V 6 bases short and J 2 bases short, with 14 bases between. CDR1 and CDR2 (germline): SGHTA, FQGNSA. The CDR3 is 15 residues long. The CDR3 nucleotides are TGTGCCAGCAGTCTAGACTCCCTGCCCTACAATGAGCAGTTCTTC. It codes for CASSLDSLPYNEQFF.

The chain combines TRBV7-2 with TRBJ1-2, with 8 bases that match TRBD1. With 0 bases clipped from V and 8 bases from J, the junction kept 5 bases outside the gene matches. This CDR3 has 14 amino acids. Germline V gene data show CDR1 as SGHTA and CDR2 as FQGNSA. CDR3 DNA sequence: TGTGCCAGCAGCTTAGCGCGCGACAGGGGAGGCTACACCTTC. This codes for CASSLARDRGGYTF. Using reference TRBV7-2 and TRBJ1-2 for the parts outside the CDR3, the full variable domain is GAGVSQSPSNKVTEKGKDVELRCDPISGHTALYWYRQSLGQGLEFLIYFQGNSAPDKSGLPSDRFSAERTGGSVSTLTIQRTQQEDSAVYLCASSLARDRGGYTFGSGTRLTVV.

In its sample, this clone was seen once. The chain has TRBV5-1 and TRBJ2-1; D is possibly TRBD2 (6 bases). Trimming removed 0 bases at V and 7 bases at J, with 14 bases between. The CDR3 is made up of 15 amino acids. In germline, CDR1 is SGHRS, CDR2 YFSETQ. CDR3 sequence (DNA): TGCGCCAGCAGCTTGGTTCTCGGAGGGGCGAATGAGCAGTTCTTC. Encoded protein: CASSLVLGGANEQFF.